These 22 T cell receptor beta chains were all obtained from the same sample, sequenced in a study of cytomegalovirus exposure and HLA in healthy donors. With 60 Vbeta and 13 Jbeta primers, the PCR was carried out. Sequencing used immunoSEQ multiplex PCR; TCRdb keeps in-frame clones, though not all of them. Counted here are under 200,000 clones, around 75% occurring once; the ten biggest clones make up 1.5% to 2%. Sequences were obtained from PBMCs. The receptor source for this set is a woman in her 30s in good health and CMV-seronegative.

This clone was observed a handful of times. The genes are TRBV5-1 and TRBJ1-2; D possibly corresponds to TRBD1 (5 bases). The germline V and J ends were trimmed by 0 bases and 6 bases, with 15 bases remaining between them. Germline CDR1 SGHRS, CDR2 YFSETQ. CDR3 length: 15 residues. CDR3 residues: CASSLVMGGEDGYTF. CDR3 coding DNA: TGCGCCAGCAGCTTGGTTATGGGGGGGGAAGATGGCTACACCTTC. The whole variable domain, filled in from reference TRBV5-1 and TRBJ1-2, reads KAGVTQTPRYLIKTRGQQVTLSCSPISGHRSVSWYQQTPGQGLQFLFEYFSETQRNKGNFPGRFSGRQFSNSRSEMNVSTLELGDSALYLCASSLVMGGEDGYTFGSGTRLTVV.

This rearrangement joins TRBV27 to TRBJ1-2, with TRBD1 matching 8 bases. Germline V gene lookup returns CDR1 MNHEY and CDR2 SMNVEV (reference sequence). V lost 4 bases, J lost 3 bases, and 7 bases stayed unmatched. The CDR3 totals 15 residues. CDR3 DNA sequence: TGTGCCAGCAGTTCAGAGCACAGGGGGGACTATGGCTACACCTTC. Translating it yields CASSSEHRGDYGYTF.

This sequence joins TRBV7-9 and TRBJ1-4; maybe TRBD1 (6 bases). The germline V gene encodes CDR1 SEHNR and CDR2 FQNEAQ (reference sequence). V shed 5 bases and J shed 5 bases, with 12 bases lying between them. The CDR3 consists of 14 residues. The CDR3 protein is CASSTGTQNEKLFF. The CDR3 nucleotides read TGTGCCAGCAGCACCGGGACACAAAATGAAAAACTGTTTTTT. The whole variable domain, filled in from reference TRBV7-9 and TRBJ1-4, reads DTGVSQNPRHKITKRGQNVTFRCDPISEHNRLYWYRQTLGQGPEFLTYFQNEAQLEKSRLLSDRFSAERPKGSFSTLEIQRTEQGDSAMYLCASSTGTQNEKLFFGSGTQLSVL.

This chain links TRBV27 with TRBJ2-3; D not certain. Between the trimmed V and J ends, which lost 4 bases and 0 bases, there was a span of 5 bases. There are 13 residues in the CDR3. CDR1 and CDR2 (germline): MNHEY, SMNVEV (reference sequence). This CDR3 reads CASSYSSTDTQYF. CDR3 nucleotides: TGTGCCAGCAGTTATTCTAGCACAGATACGCAGTATTTT.

This chain connects TRBV30 to TRBJ1-6, with TRBD1 matching 8 bases. This CDR3 region has 14 residues. J lost 8 bases, V lost 0 bases, and 3 bases had no gene match. In germline, CDR1 is GTSNPN, CDR2 SVGIG (reference sequence). This CDR3 reads CAWSVVQGDSPLHF. CDR3 DNA: TGTGCCTGGAGTGTAGTACAGGGGGATTCACCCCTCCACTTT.

V gene TRBV19 combines with J gene TRBJ2-1; D perhaps matches TRBD1 (6 bases). Germline V gives CDR1 LNHDA, CDR2 SQIVND (reference sequence). Trimming cost V 3 bases and J 3 bases, with 12 bases left between them. CDR3 length equals 15 residues. The CDR3 reads CASSMGTPVYNEQFF. CDR3 bases: TGTGCCAGTAGTATGGGGACACCTGTCTACAATGAGCAGTTCTTC.

The V gene is TRBV10-3, the J gene TRBJ1-1; 7 positions agree with TRBD1. There are 15 residues in the CDR3. V lost 6 bases and J lost 0; bases outside the gene matches: 7. Germline-derived CDR1 and CDR2 are ENHRY and SYGVKD. CDR3 residues: CAIRAVGQLNTEAFF. The DNA of the CDR3 is TGTGCCATCAGGGCCGTGGGACAGCTGAACACTGAAGCTTTCTTT.

The rearrangement links TRBV7-2 to TRBJ2-3; tentatively, D is TRBD2 (6 bases). Trimming pared 5 bases from V and 2 bases from J, leaving 17 bases between. The CDR3 has 16 amino acids. CDR1 and CDR2 from the germline V gene are SGHTA and FQGNSA. The CDR3 region is CASSPRRDGFTDTQYF. The CDR3 nucleotides read TGTGCCAGCAGCCCAAGGCGGGACGGCTTCACAGATACGCAGTATTTT. The full variable domain, completed using reference TRBV7-2 and TRBJ2-3, is GAGVSQSPSNKVTEKGKDVELRCDPISGHTALYWYRQSLGQGLEFLIYFQGNSAPDKSGLPSDRFSAERTGGSVSTLTIQRTQQEDSAVYLCASSPRRDGFTDTQYFGPGTRLTVL.

A single count supports this clone. The CDR3 region has the DNA TGTGCCAGTAGTACGGACAGGGACTACGAGCAGTACTTC. Its translation: CASSTDRDYEQYF. The chain combines TRBV19 with TRBJ2-7; 8 nucleotides match TRBD1. CDR1 is LNHDA and CDR2 is SQIVND in the germline V gene (reference sequence). J was trimmed by 3 bases and V by 4 bases; bases with no gene match: 2. The CDR3 is made up of 13 amino acids.

This chain uses TRBV2 with TRBJ2-4; the D gene is possibly TRBD1 (5 bases). The germline V gene has CDR1 SNHLY and CDR2 FYNNEI. The CDR3 length is 16 residues. V was clipped by 0 bases and J by 8 bases, with 17 bases between them. The CDR3, as DNA: TGTGCCAGCAGTGAAGCCGGGCTTCAGGGCGTGGACATTCAGTACTTC. This codes for CASSEAGLQGVDIQYF.

The gene calls are TRBV2 and TRBJ2-7; a weak D match, TRBD2 (6 bases). This CDR3 is built from 16 residues. CDR1 is SNHLY, CDR2 FYNNEI, per germline. The V and J ends lost 3 bases and 0 bases respectively, with 15 bases between them. CDR3 sequence: CASSDGAAGISYEQYF. The CDR3 DNA is TGTGCCAGCAGTGATGGGGCGGCGGGGATCTCCTACGAGCAGTACTTC.

V gene TRBV2 combines with J gene TRBJ1-1; D gene unclear. Germline V gives CDR1 SNHLY, CDR2 FYNNEI. The V and J ends lost 6 bases and 0 bases respectively, with 17 bases between them. The CDR3 covers 16 residues. CDR3 sequence reads: CASRNRDLTLNTEAFF. In DNA form, the CDR3 reads TGTGCCAGCAGGAACCGGGATCTTACATTGAACACTGAAGCTTTCTTT.

This clone was seen a handful of times. The V gene is TRBV6-4, the J gene TRBJ2-3; 11 positions agree with TRBD2. Germline CDR1 reads MRHNA; CDR2 reads SNTAGT. V was pared by 3 bases and J by 3 bases, with 2 bases of the junction left unmatched. The CDR3 sequence is 15 residues long. The CDR3 DNA follows: TGTGCCAGCAGTGAGGCTAGCGGGAGGACAGATACGCAGTATTTT. Translating gives CASSEASGRTDTQYF.

This clone was seen a handful of times. The CDR3 DNA is TGCGCCAGCAGCCCGGGGGGCAGCTCTAATGAAAAACTGTTTTTT. This sequence encodes CASSPGGSSNEKLFF. The V and J genes are TRBV5-1 and TRBJ1-4, with D tentatively TRBD1 (6 bases). The V and J ends lost 4 bases and 3 bases respectively, with 13 bases between them. Germline V gene lookup returns CDR1 SGHRS and CDR2 YFSETQ. CDR3 size: 15 residues.

The CDR3 DNA reads as TGTGCCAGCAGCCCCCAGACTAGCGGGGTTCCCGGCGAGCAGTACTTC. Protein: CASSPQTSGVPGEQYF. The chain combines TRBV7-2 with TRBJ2-7, with 11 bases lining up with TRBD2. Looked up from germline, CDR1 is SGHTA and CDR2 is FQGNSA. The CDR3 runs 16 residues. J was trimmed by 6 bases and V by 5 bases; bases with no gene match: 12. Variable domain in full (rest from reference TRBV7-2 and TRBJ2-7): GAGVSQSPSNKVTEKGKDVELRCDPISGHTALYWYRQSLGQGLEFLIYFQGNSAPDKSGLPSDRFSAERTGGSVSTLTIQRTQQEDSAVYLCASSPQTSGVPGEQYFGPGTRLTVT.

The V call is TRBV6-5, the J call TRBJ1-2; TRBD1 might be the D (6 bases). Germline V gives CDR1 MNHEY, CDR2 SVGAGI. V lost 7 bases, J lost 3 bases, and 12 bases lay in between. This CDR3 has 13 amino acids. The CDR3 nucleotides read TGTGCCAGCAACCCAGGGGCCGACTATGGCTACACCTTC. This sequence encodes CASNPGADYGYTF.

This clone was seen only a few times. The chain combines TRBV2 with TRBJ2-1; TRBD2 aligns across 11 bases. The CDR3 has 14 residues. Germline CDR1 SNHLY, CDR2 FYNNEI. Trimming cost V 7 bases and J 6 bases; bases outside gene matches: 5. The CDR3 DNA reads TGTGCCAGCAATAGCGGGGGGGAAGCCAATGAGCAGTTCTTC. As protein: CASNSGGEANEQFF.

This clone was recorded only once. The chain employs TRBV27 and TRBJ1-5, with a weak D call TRBD1 (5 bases). The CDR3 runs to 13 residues. Germline values: CDR1 MNHEY, CDR2 SMNVEV (reference sequence). The V end lost 2 bases, the J end lost 3 bases, and 5 bases lay between the germline ends. The CDR3 spells CASSLGANQPQHF. CDR3 nucleotide sequence: TGTGCCAGCAGTTTAGGGGCCAATCAGCCCCAGCATTTT.

As DNA, the CDR3 is TGTGCCAGCAGCGTAGCCGGCAGGGAAGCCAATCAGCCCCAGCATTTT. Translated, it gives CASSVAGREANQPQHF. V is TRBV9 and J is TRBJ1-5; maybe TRBD1 (5 bases). Trimming removed 0 bases from V and 3 bases from J, with 13 bases in between. CDR1 SGDLS and CDR2 YYNGEE come from the germline V gene. This CDR3 is 16 amino acids long.

The chain links TRBV30 to TRBJ2-2; a possible D gene is TRBD1 (6 bases). The CDR3 totals 14 residues. CDR1 is GTSNPN and CDR2 is SVGIG in the germline V gene (reference sequence). V dropped 0 bases and J dropped 3 bases, with 8 bases sitting between them. The CDR3 sequence: CAWSVGQYTGELFF. CDR3 nucleotides: TGTGCCTGGAGTGTAGGACAGTACACCGGGGAGCTGTTTTTT.

The rearrangement links TRBV9 to TRBJ1-2; 10 bases align to TRBD1. This CDR3 is 16 amino acids long. The V gene's germline CDR1 is SGDLS and CDR2 YYNGEE. With 0 bases clipped from V and 6 bases from J, the junction kept 8 bases outside the gene matches. The CDR3 loop is CASSVEPRDRGDGYTF. In nucleotides, the CDR3 is TGTGCCAGCAGCGTAGAACCCCGGGACAGGGGCGATGGCTACACCTTC.

J is TRBJ2-3 and V is TRBV9; the D gene is possibly TRBD1 (6 bases). Trimming stripped 0 bases from V and 3 bases from J, with 11 bases between. Germline CDR1 is SGDLS and CDR2 is YYNGEE. This CDR3 has 15 amino acids. The CDR3 nucleotides read TGTGCCAGCAGCGTAGAGGGGGTCCGGACAGATACGCAGTATTTT. Translation gives CASSVEGVRTDTQYF.